Each of the 5 T cell receptor beta chains below was sequenced from the same sample in a study of T cell responses to AZD1222 COVID-19 vaccine. Some clones are missing from TCRdb's copy, which holds only in-frame ones; the method was immunoSEQ multiplex PCR. This sample yields approximately 94,000 clones, of which around 90% are seen a single time; approximately 1.7% belongs to the top ten. The specimen was peripheral blood, collected on day 0 of AZD1222 vaccination. The source is an adult in good health.

The genes are TRBV11-3 and TRBJ1-3; no clear D. CDR3 length: 13 amino acids. Germline assignment: CDR1 SGHNT and CDR2 YENEEA. Trimming removed 4 bases at V and 0 bases at J, with 4 bases between. Written as DNA, the CDR3 is TGTGCCAGCAGCTCCGACTCTGGAAACACCATATATTTT. Encoded protein: CASSSDSGNTIYF.

This clone was picked up one time. The V call is TRBV2, the J call TRBJ1-1, with D unclear. V lost 6 bases, J lost 10 bases, and 18 bases lay in between. The CDR3 loop spans 13 amino acids. Germline-derived CDR1 and CDR2 are SNHLY and FYNNEI. Here the CDR3 DNA reads TGTGCCAGCAGCGATTCGTTATCTTCGATAGCTTTCTTT. This gives the protein CASSDSLSSIAFF.

The chain is built from TRBV4-2 and TRBJ1-6, with a possible D match to TRBD1 (5 bases). Germline values: CDR1 LGHNA, CDR2 YNFKEQ. The CDR3 is 15 residues long. The V gene lost 0 bases and the J gene lost 7 bases, with 10 bases spanning the gap. The CDR3 region has the DNA TGTGCCAGCAGCCAAGATGGGCAGGGCAATTCACCCCTCCACTTT. This translates into CASSQDGQGNSPLHF.

The chain is built from TRBV10-1 and TRBJ2-3; D not resolved. The V gene's germline CDR1 is WNHNN and CDR2 SYGVQD (reference sequence). V lost 6 bases and J 0 bases, leaving 10 bases between the germline ends. The CDR3 spans 14 residues. This chain's CDR3 is CASSRTPSTDTQYF. The CDR3, as DNA: TGCGCCAGCAGCAGGACCCCTAGCACAGATACGCAGTATTTT.

The V gene is TRBV3-1 (or the pseudogene TRBV3-2), the J gene TRBJ2-3, with 8 bases identical to TRBD2. CDR3 size: 16 residues. Germline trimming cut 4 bases from V and 2 bases from J; bases unmatched to any gene: 8. Germline CDR1 reads LGHDT; CDR2 reads YNNKEL (reference sequence). CDR3 DNA sequence: TGTGCCAGCAGCCTGATAGCGGGAAGATCCACAGATACGCAGTATTTT. Amino acids: CASSLIAGRSTDTQYF.